The source of this TCR beta chain is a study of blood T cell repertoires in COVID-19. As for the study in general: Material from acute and convalescent COVID-19 was sourced from the United States, Italy and Spain. PBMCs, B-cell-depleted T cells, or T cells were the source of the cDNA or gDNA that made up the material.

Original processing notes: Amplification of reference gene primers provided the estimated nucleated cell counts. The repertoire was sequenced with immunoSEQ multiplex PCR; TCRdb's copy has only in-frame clones and lacks some. V, J and clone size are those of that table, while D and trimming were read from the DNA. This sample carries about 240,000 clones, approximately 86% of them seen once, and the ten largest clones take approximately 7.2%. The germline CDR1 and CDR2 sequences are SNHLY and FYNNEI. The V gene end was trimmed by 8 bases and the J gene end by 6 bases; junction bases not matched to a gene: 4. This CDR3 comprises 13 residues.

The sequence came from a woman aged 65 to 85 with active or convalescent COVID-19. V gene TRBV2 combines with J gene TRBJ1-4; 9 nucleotides align to TRBD1. Sequenced: peripheral blood. CDR3 bases: TGTGCCAGCGGGACAGGGATGGATGAAAAACTGTTTTTT. This gives the protein CASGTGMDEKLFF.